Shown below are 30 T cell receptor beta chains from a single sample sequenced in a study of blood T cell repertoires in COVID-19. TCRdb keeps only in-frame clones here, not all; method: immunoSEQ multiplex PCR. Of 100,000 to 150,000 clones listed, around 80% are singletons. Material: peripheral blood. The receptors stem from a woman aged 50 to 60 with acute or convalescent COVID-19.

The chain employs TRBV11-2 and TRBJ1-6; D is ambiguous. The V gene's germline CDR1 is SGHAT and CDR2 FQNNGV. With 5 bases removed from V and 7 bases from J, the gap between germline ends came to 15 bases. This CDR3 comprises 15 residues. The DNA of the CDR3 is TGTGCCAGCAGCGAAAGCCGCTCGAAGAATTCACCCCTCCACTTT. Its translation is CASSESRSKNSPLHF.

This clone was detected once. This chain joins TRBV7-2 and TRBJ2-3; D is undetermined. This CDR3 spans 12 amino acids. Germline-derived CDR1 and CDR2 are SGHTA and FQGNSA. V lost 3 bases to trimming and J lost 4 bases, with 5 bases between them. CDR3 sequence: CASSFIPDTQYF. In nucleotides, the CDR3 is TGTGCCAGCAGCTTTATCCCAGATACGCAGTATTTT.

V gene TRBV19 combines with J gene TRBJ2-1; the D gene is possibly TRBD1 (6 bases). Looked up from germline, CDR1 is LNHDA and CDR2 is SQIVND (reference sequence). This CDR3 has 14 amino acids. V lost 7 bases, J lost 4 bases, and 14 bases lay in between. DNA of the CDR3: TGTGCCAGTAAGGATGGGGGCCTTTACAATGAGCAGTTCTTC. Translating gives CASKDGGLYNEQFF.

This chain links TRBV5-1 with TRBJ1-1; no clear D gene. The CDR3 consists of 16 residues. V was pared by 0 bases and J by 0 bases, with 12 bases between. Germline-derived CDR1 and CDR2 are SGHRS and YFSETQ. The CDR3 DNA reads as TGCGCCAGCAGCTTGGGTAGCGGTACCATGAACACTGAAGCTTTCTTT. This gives the protein CASSLGSGTMNTEAFF.

This clone has just a few counts. V usage is TRBV6-6 and J usage is TRBJ1-1; the D is unclear. V lost 0 bases to trimming and J lost 11 bases, with 13 bases between them. Germline CDR1 reads MNHNY; CDR2 reads SVGAGI (reference sequence). The CDR3 extends over 13 amino acids. DNA for the CDR3: TGTGCCAGCAGTTACTCGGATGGTGCAGCGGCTTTCTTT. Its protein product is CASSYSDGAAAFF.

This clone was seen just once. This chain links TRBV13 with TRBJ1-1; 8 bases map to TRBD1. This CDR3 has 15 residues. The trim removed 4 bases at V and 1 base at J, leaving 5 bases unmatched. The V gene's germline CDR1 is PRHDT and CDR2 FYEKMQ (reference sequence). The CDR3 sequence is CASSSRGLGNTEAFF. CDR3 coding DNA: TGTGCCAGCAGCTCCAGGGGGCTCGGGAACACTGAAGCTTTCTTT.

The chain carries TRBV19 and TRBJ1-2, with D possibly matching TRBD1 (6 bases). The CDR3 loop spans 17 amino acids. V was trimmed by 7 bases and J by 0 bases, leaving 21 bases between them. Germline V gene sequence: CDR1 LNHDA, CDR2 SQIVND (reference sequence). The CDR3 loop is CASTVRAGTQSNYGYTF. CDR3 DNA sequence: TGTGCCAGTACGGTCAGGGCCGGGACACAATCTAACTATGGCTACACCTTC.

The chain combines TRBV5-1 with TRBJ2-2; 9 bases map to TRBD2. There are 14 residues in the CDR3. CDR1 SGHRS and CDR2 YFSETQ come from the germline V gene. The J segment lost 7 bases and the V segment lost 6 bases, leaving 7 bases of the junction unmatched. CDR3: CASMIAGAGGELFF. CDR3 DNA: TGCGCCAGCATGATAGCGGGAGCAGGCGGGGAGCTGTTTTTT.

The chain joins TRBV21-1 to TRBJ2-7; TRBD1 is the table's D call, not checked against the DNA. TRBV21-1 is a recognized pseudogene. This CDR3 spans 14 amino acids. DNA of the CDR3: TGTGCCAGCAGCTCAAAGGGACAGAACTACGAGCAGTACTTC. It is translated as CASSSKGQNYEQYF.

The chain carries TRBV2 and TRBJ1-1; D possibly corresponds to TRBD1 (5 bases). V lost 6 bases to trimming and J lost 8 bases, with 16 bases between them. Germline assignment: CDR1 SNHLY and CDR2 FYNNEI. The CDR3 contains 13 residues. This CDR3 reads CASSPDWAGEAFF. The CDR3 DNA sequence: TGTGCCAGCAGCCCGGATTGGGCAGGGGAAGCTTTCTTT.

The table lists this clone with a count of one. The chain couples TRBV6-1 to TRBJ2-3; D unresolved. The length of the CDR3 is 16 residues. Germline CDR1 is MNHNS and CDR2 is SASEGT. V was clipped by 4 bases and J by 4 bases, with 18 bases between them. This CDR3 reads CASSASPSGSSDTQYF. The CDR3 DNA sequence: TGTGCCAGCAGTGCTTCTCCCTCGGGTTCATCAGATACGCAGTATTTT.

This chain uses TRBV30 with TRBJ2-1; D is possibly TRBD2 (5 bases). The CDR3 contains 16 residues. With 0 bases removed from V and 4 bases from J, the gap between germline ends came to 16 bases. Germline values: CDR1 GTSNPN, CDR2 SVGIG (reference sequence). The DNA for the CDR3 is TGTGCCTGGAGTGTGAGGGTGACAAAACTATACAATGAGCAGTTCTTC. Its protein product is CAWSVRVTKLYNEQFF.

The J gene is TRBJ2-7, the V gene TRBV30; tentatively, D is TRBD2 (6 bases). Germline loops: CDR1 GTSNPN, CDR2 SVGIG (reference sequence). The CDR3 covers 13 residues. The CDR3 region has the DNA TGTGCTTTCGGCGGGGCTAGCGAGAACGAGCAGTACTTC. Translated, it gives CAFGGASENEQYF.

The chain links TRBV28 to TRBJ2-5; TRBD2 agrees at 12 bases. Germline CDR1 MDHEN, CDR2 SYDVKM. CDR3 length equals 17 residues. The junction had 10 bases not matched to a gene; V was cut back by 3 bases and J by 5 bases. The CDR3 DNA sequence: TGTGCCAGCAGTTTTCGCCTAGCGGGAGGGCCGTTGGAGACCCAGTACTTC. Translation gives CASSFRLAGGPLETQYF.

This rearrangement joins TRBV6-5 to TRBJ2-1; D perhaps matches TRBD2 (5 bases). The CDR3 runs 13 residues. CDR1 is MNHEY, CDR2 SVGAGI, per germline. The V end was cut by 10 bases, the J end by 6 bases, with 16 bases between. The CDR3 DNA is TGTGCCAACGGACGCCGCGAGGGCAATGAGCAGTTCTTC. It codes for CANGRREGNEQFF.

The rearrangement uses TRBV18 and TRBJ1-5; TRBD1 agrees at 8 bases. The V gene end was trimmed by 2 bases and the J gene end by 4 bases; junction bases not matched to a gene: 1. The CDR3 is 14 residues long. The germline V gene has CDR1 KGHSH and CDR2 LQKENI. This chain's CDR3 is CASSPGTGNQPQHF. In nucleotides, the CDR3 is TGTGCCAGCTCACCAGGGACAGGAAATCAGCCCCAGCATTTT.

The rearrangement links TRBV11-3 to TRBJ1-1; TRBD1 might be the D (5 bases). V was pared by 5 bases and J by 5 bases, with 18 bases between. Germline V lookup: CDR1 SGHNT, CDR2 YENEEA. The CDR3 extends over 15 amino acids. The CDR3: CASSHGDSKGTEAFF. CDR3 coding DNA: TGTGCCAGCAGCCATGGGGACTCAAAGGGGACTGAAGCTTTCTTT.

This clone has just one count. This rearrangement joins TRBV6-1 to TRBJ2-7, with D possibly being TRBD1 (5 bases). The V gene lost 0 bases and the J gene lost 0 bases, with 6 bases spanning the gap. The CDR3 runs 14 residues. Looked up from germline, CDR1 is MNHNS and CDR2 is SASEGT. The CDR3 loop is CASSEARGSYEQYF. The CDR3, as DNA: TGTGCCAGCAGTGAAGCTAGGGGCTCCTACGAGCAGTACTTC.

The chain links TRBV2 to TRBJ2-3; the D is unclear. Germline CDR1 reads SNHLY; CDR2 reads FYNNEI. V lost 9 bases and J lost 2, with 6 bases in between. The CDR3 spans 11 residues. The CDR3 coding sequence is TGTGCCAGTCTAAACACAGATACGCAGTATTTT. Its translation is CASLNTDTQYF. Using reference TRBV2 and TRBJ2-3 for the parts outside the CDR3, the full variable domain is EPEVTQTPSHQVTQMGQEVILRCVPISNHLYFYWYRQILGQKVEFLVSFYNNEISEKSEIFDDQFSVERPDGSNFTLKIRSTKLEDSAMYFCASLNTDTQYFGPGTRLTVL.

The chain couples TRBV13 to TRBJ2-1, with 7 bases aligning to TRBD1. V gave up 4 bases and J gave up 7 bases; unmatched junction bases: 10. From germline, CDR1 is PRHDT and CDR2 FYEKMQ (reference sequence). This CDR3 spans 15 amino acids. CDR3 protein: CASSYRQGVINEQFF. CDR3 coding DNA: TGTGCCAGCAGCTATCGACAGGGTGTTATTAATGAGCAGTTCTTC.

The count of this clone is one. The DNA of the CDR3 is TGTGCCAGCAGCTTAGTTGGTGACACTTTGTTGGATGAGCAGTTCTTC. Protein: CASSLVGDTLLDEQFF. The chain joins TRBV11-1 to TRBJ2-1; no reliable D call. Per germline, CDR1 SGHAT and CDR2 FQDESV (reference sequence). The CDR3 totals 16 residues. V lost 1 base to trimming and J lost 8 bases, with 18 bases between them.

V usage is TRBV11-2 and J usage is TRBJ2-2; D might be TRBD2 (6 bases). Trimming removed 5 bases at V and 6 bases at J, with 10 bases between. CDR3 length equals 13 residues. Germline loops: CDR1 SGHAT, CDR2 FQNNGV. The CDR3 spells CASSRREAGELFF. The CDR3 nucleotides are TGTGCCAGCAGCCGGAGGGAGGCCGGGGAGCTGTTTTTT.

This clone has more than one count but fewer than ten. The gene calls are TRBV29-1 and TRBJ1-3; 8 bases line up with TRBD1. This CDR3 contains 14 residues. J gave up 2 bases and V 5 bases, and 5 bases lay outside the gene matches. Germline V gene data show CDR1 as SQVTM and CDR2 as ANQGSEA. Here the CDR3 reads CSVTRQGPGNTIYF. The CDR3 DNA follows: TGCAGCGTTACTAGACAGGGGCCTGGAAACACCATATATTTT.

This clone has a handful of counts. The chain is built from TRBV29-1 and TRBJ2-1; the match to TRBD2 covers 14 bases. The CDR3 is made up of 15 amino acids. Germline trimming cut 8 bases from V and 7 bases from J; bases unmatched to any gene: 10. CDR1 is SQVTM and CDR2 is ANQGSEA in the germline V gene. CDR3 sequence (DNA): TGCAGCTTCACCCGGGGGACTAGCGGGAGTAATGAGCAGTTCTTC. It is translated as CSFTRGTSGSNEQFF.

This clone was found once. J is TRBJ2-1 and V is TRBV29-1; TRBD2 aligns across 14 bases. With 3 bases clipped from V and 6 bases from J, the junction kept 7 bases outside the gene matches. Per germline, CDR1 SQVTM and CDR2 ANQGSEA. The CDR3 has 16 amino acids. The CDR3 here is CSVDGFGTSGGNEQFF. CDR3 in DNA: TGCAGCGTTGACGGATTCGGGACTAGCGGGGGCAATGAGCAGTTCTTC.

The V gene is TRBV28, the J gene TRBJ1-5, with TRBD1 matching over 7 bases. J gave up 11 bases and V 4 bases, and 8 bases lay outside the gene matches. In germline, CDR1 is MDHEN, CDR2 SYDVKM. The CDR3 covers 13 residues. CDR3 region: CASSSPDRESQHF. The CDR3, as DNA: TGTGCCAGCAGTTCTCCCGACAGGGAGTCCCAGCATTTT.

This clone was observed a single time. This sequence joins TRBV15 and TRBJ1-4, with D possibly TRBD1 on 5 matching bases. The germline CDR1 and CDR2 sequences are LNHNV and YYDKDF (reference sequence). The CDR3 has 13 amino acids. V shed 5 bases and J shed 7 bases, with 11 bases lying between them. DNA for the CDR3: TGTGCCACCAGCGGGGCAGGTTCTGAAAAACTGTTTTTT. Amino acid sequence: CATSGAGSEKLFF.

This chain connects TRBV6-5 to TRBJ2-7, with D unclear. This CDR3 is 13 amino acids long. The germline gives CDR1 MNHEY, CDR2 SVGAGI. Trimming cost V 7 bases and J 6 bases, with 16 bases left between them. The CDR3 nucleotides are TGTGCCAGCACTACGATGCAAAGAGCCGAGCAGTACTTC. Protein sequence: CASTTMQRAEQYF.

The rearrangement joins TRBV5-1 to TRBJ2-1, with TRBD2 as a possible D gene (6 bases). The CDR3 consists of 14 residues. The V end was cut by 5 bases, the J end by 4 bases, with 13 bases between. Germline V gene sequence: CDR1 SGHRS, CDR2 YFSETQ. The CDR3 spells CASSDAGQYNEQFF. Here the CDR3 DNA reads TGCGCCAGCAGTGACGCGGGGCAGTACAATGAGCAGTTCTTC.

V gene TRBV19 combines with J gene TRBJ1-1; the match to TRBD1 covers 7 bases. This CDR3 is built from 14 residues. V shed 6 bases and J 0 bases; nucleotides not matched to a gene: 4. Germline V gives CDR1 LNHDA, CDR2 SQIVND (reference sequence). The CDR3 loop is CASRGDSLNTEAFF. DNA of the CDR3: TGTGCCAGTAGGGGGGACAGCTTGAACACTGAAGCTTTCTTT.